What follows are 4 T cell receptor beta chains derived from one specimen sequenced in a study of T cell repertoires in cytomegalovirus infection. One entry per CDR3 protein results from TCRdb running MiXCR on the reads. The table shows under 600,000 distinct CDR3 sequences, with more than 15% occurring only once. Sequenced input: CD8+ T cells from PBMCs. The source of these receptors is a human donor in good health (CMV status not recorded). Some clones in this sample may be carry-over from other donors' samples.

This clonotype was counted ten times or more. The chain uses TRBV27 and TRBJ2-7; 7 nucleotides match TRBD2. The CDR3 length is 13 residues. Germline V gene lookup returns CDR1 MNHEY and CDR2 SMNVEV (reference sequence). With 6 bases clipped from V and 2 bases from J, the junction kept 4 bases outside the gene matches. CDR3 nucleotide sequence: TGTGCCAGCAGCGAGCGGGGCCCCTACGAGCAGTACTTC. Translating it yields CASSERGPYEQYF.

The V call is TRBV29-1, the J call TRBJ1-1, with unresolved D. Germline CDR1 reads SQVTM; CDR2 reads ANQGSEA. V was clipped by 1 base and J by 1 base, with 7 bases between them. The CDR3 has 13 amino acids. The CDR3 DNA follows: TGCAGCGTTGAAGTTGCAGGGAACACTGAAGCTTTCTTT. Encoded protein: CSVEVAGNTEAFF.

This clonotype has only a few counts. The J gene is TRBJ2-1, the V gene TRBV20-1; D gene ambiguous. Trimming took 3 bases from V and 0 from J, leaving 3 bases between them. Germline lookup yields CDR1 DFQATT and CDR2 SNEGSKA (reference sequence). This CDR3 spans 12 amino acids. The CDR3 sequence: CSASASYNEQFF. For the CDR3, the DNA is TGCAGTGCTAGCGCCTCCTACAATGAGCAGTTCTTC.

This clonotype occurred a few times. The chain recombines TRBV6-5 with TRBJ2-2; a possible D gene is TRBD1 (6 bases). V lost 2 bases, J lost 10 bases, and 8 bases lay in between. Germline CDR1 MNHEY, CDR2 SVGAGI. The CDR3 has 12 amino acids. In DNA, the CDR3 is TGTGCCAGCAGTTACACAGGGCTGGAGCTGTTTTTT. Translating it yields CASSYTGLELFF.